This TCR beta chain was found in a study of blood T cell repertoires in COVID-19. Looking at the study overall: Sources were T cells, B-cell-depleted T cells, or PBMCs; the material itself was cDNA or gDNA.

The protocol was immunoSEQ multiplex PCR, while the TCRdb copy is restricted to in-frame clones and leaves out a portion. Found here are under 70,000 clones, around 90% of them singletons; the top ten hold around 10%. This CDR3 is 19 amino acids long. The junction had 20 bases not matched to a gene; V was cut back by 4 bases and J by 9 bases. Germline loops: CDR1 SGHRS, CDR2 YFSETQ. Recovery meant two consecutive negative NP/OP PCR tests, professional clearance, or resolved symptoms. The receptor's source is a woman aged 40 to 49 who had recovered from COVID-19. The genes are TRBV5-1 and TRBJ1-6; 9 bases are a match to TRBD1. Sequenced: PBMCs or T cells enriched from blood (not recorded which). In DNA, the CDR3 is TGCGCCAGCAGCCTCACCGGGACAGGGAGGCATGACATGGTTTCACCCCTCCACTTT. Protein: CASSLTGTGRHDMVSPLHF.